A single sample gave rise to the 14 T cell receptor beta chains below, sequenced in a study of CD8 T cells in Susac syndrome. With random hexamers, 0.5 to 1 ug RNA was reverse transcribed. TCRdb itself ran the immunoSEQ multiplex PCR reads through MiXCR, one entry per CDR3 protein. This sample has about 80,000 distinct CDR3 sequences; around 94% occur once, and the top ten carry 0.26%. The sample taken for sequencing was CD8+ T cells from PBMCs. The source is a human donor in good health.

V gene TRBV7-9 combines with J gene TRBJ2-7; D possibly corresponds to TRBD1 (6 bases). Trimming removed 8 bases from V and 10 bases from J, with 21 bases in between. This CDR3 comprises 13 residues. The germline V gene has CDR1 SEHNR and CDR2 FQNEAQ (reference sequence). The CDR3 DNA is TGTGCCAGCTCCCCCACAGGGCAGGTTGGTCAGTACGTC. Translated, it gives CASSPTGQVGQYV.

The chain uses TRBV19 and TRBJ2-2; 8 bases are shared with TRBD1. The length of the CDR3 is 15 residues. The germline V gene encodes CDR1 LNHDA and CDR2 SQIVND (reference sequence). The ends lost 9 bases at V and 7 bases at J; junction bases unmatched: 13. CDR3 residues: CASLDQGAPVGELFF. CDR3 nucleotide sequence: TGTGCCAGCCTCGACCAGGGGGCGCCGGTCGGGGAGCTGTTTTTT.

In nucleotides, the CDR3 is TGTGCCAGTACCCCGGGCAGGGGCACTGAAGCTTTCTTT. Protein sequence: CASTPGRGTEAFF. V is TRBV19 and J is TRBJ1-1, with a possible D match to TRBD1 (6 bases). Looked up from germline, CDR1 is LNHDA and CDR2 is SQIVND (reference sequence). The CDR3 is 13 amino acids. V shed 7 bases and J shed 4 bases, with 13 bases lying between them.

The V and J genes are TRBV2 and TRBJ2-1; 7 bases are shared with TRBD1. This CDR3 spans 13 amino acids. J lost 6 bases, V lost 8 bases, and 7 bases had no gene match. Germline CDR1 reads SNHLY; CDR2 reads FYNNEI. The CDR3 sequence: CASGQEVGNEQFF. CDR3 bases: TGTGCCAGCGGACAGGAAGTCGGCAATGAGCAGTTCTTC.

The chain carries TRBV12-3 or TRBV12-4 and TRBJ2-1, with 13 positions matching TRBD2. The CDR3 runs 16 residues. With V trimmed by 2 bases and J by 6 bases, 4 bases remained unmatched. The CDR3 sequence: CASSLSGLAGLNEQFF. The CDR3 DNA sequence: TGTGCCAGCAGTTTATCGGGACTAGCGGGGCTCAATGAGCAGTTCTTC.

J is TRBJ2-5 and V is TRBV27; 16 nucleotides align to TRBD2. Trimming cost V 5 bases and J 3 bases; bases outside gene matches: 6. The CDR3 consists of 17 residues. The germline V gene encodes CDR1 MNHEY and CDR2 SMNVEV (reference sequence). The CDR3 region is CASSLGTSGGAEETQYF. As DNA, the CDR3 is TGTGCCAGCAGTCTTGGGACTAGCGGGGGGGCCGAAGAGACCCAGTACTTC.

This clonotype was observed a single time. This chain links TRBV7-9 with TRBJ1-2; D gene unclear. V lost 0 bases and J 3 bases, leaving 8 bases between the germline ends. The germline CDR1 and CDR2 sequences are SEHNR and FQNEAQ (reference sequence). This CDR3 has 14 amino acids. The CDR3 nucleotides are TGTGCCAGCAGCTTAGCAGGGCGGGACTATGGCTACACCTTC. Its protein is CASSLAGRDYGYTF.

This chain links TRBV5-6 with TRBJ2-1; 10 nucleotides match TRBD1. The V segment lost 6 bases and the J segment 3 bases; nucleotides outside the gene matches: 15. Per germline, CDR1 SGHDT and CDR2 YYEEEE. This CDR3 region has 18 residues. In DNA, the CDR3 is TGTGCCAGCATCGAATGGATCCGGACAGGGGGATTCTACAATGAGCAGTTCTTC. Translation gives CASIEWIRTGGFYNEQFF. The complete variable domain, with remaining parts taken from reference TRBV5-6 and TRBJ2-1, reads DAGVTQSPTHLIKTRGQQVTLRCSPKSGHDTVSWYQQALGQGPQFIFQYYEEEERQRGNFPDRFSGHQFPNYSSELNVNALLLGDSALYLCASIEWIRTGGFYNEQFFGPGTRLTVL.

The CDR3 DNA is TGTGCCAGCAGCTTGGGGACAGGGTGGTACGAGCAGTACTTC. It specifies CASSLGTGWYEQYF. The chain employs TRBV11-2 and TRBJ2-7; 9 bases align to TRBD1. The J segment lost 4 bases and the V segment lost 3 bases, leaving 4 bases of the junction unmatched. This CDR3 comprises 14 residues. Germline V gives CDR1 SGHAT, CDR2 FQNNGV.

The rearrangement uses TRBV23-1 and TRBJ1-1, with a tentative D call TRBD1 (6 bases). TRBV23-1 belongs to the ORF category, with a function that is uncertain. The CDR3 totals 16 residues. The ends were cut back, 0 bases at V and 1 base at J, with 12 bases in the middle. The CDR3 is CASSQSRQAKNTEAFF. Written as DNA, the CDR3 is TGCGCCAGCAGTCAATCGAGACAGGCCAAGAACACTGAAGCTTTCTTT.

The chain uses TRBV29-1 and TRBJ1-1, with unresolved D. Germline lookup yields CDR1 SQVTM and CDR2 ANQGSEA. V gave up 2 bases and J gave up 2 bases, with 6 bases separating them. This CDR3 spans 12 amino acids. CDR3 DNA: TGCAGCGTTGAAAGGGTTAACACTGAAGCTTTCTTT. Translated, it gives CSVERVNTEAFF. The entire variable domain, with the rest obtained from reference TRBV29-1 and TRBJ1-1, is as follows: SAVISQKPSRDICQRGTSLTIQCQVDSQVTMMFWYRQQPGQSLTLIATANQGSEATYESGFVIDKFPISRPNLTFSTLTVSNMSPEDSSIYLCSVERVNTEAFFGQGTRLTVV.

The chain links TRBV11-2 to TRBJ2-3, with 14 nucleotides matching TRBD2. The trim removed 5 bases at V and 3 bases at J, leaving 4 bases unmatched. There are 16 residues in the CDR3. Per germline, CDR1 SGHAT and CDR2 FQNNGV. Here the CDR3 reads CASSPTSGRATDTQYF. Here the CDR3 DNA reads TGTGCCAGCAGCCCGACTAGCGGGAGGGCAACAGATACGCAGTATTTT.

The chain recombines TRBV11-2 with TRBJ2-2; 12 bases are a match to TRBD2. This CDR3 is 18 amino acids long. From germline, CDR1 is SGHAT and CDR2 FQNNGV. V was pared by 3 bases and J by 4 bases, with 9 bases of the junction left unmatched. CDR3 loop: CASSFPTSGRQSTGELFF. CDR3 in DNA: TGTGCCAGCAGCTTTCCGACTAGCGGGAGACAGAGCACCGGGGAGCTGTTTTTT.

This chain joins TRBV7-3 and TRBJ2-3, with a tentative D call TRBD2 (5 bases). Trimming cost V 1 base and J 4 bases, with 12 bases left between them. The CDR3 runs to 15 residues. Germline CDR1 and CDR2: SGHTA and FQGTGA. The CDR3 DNA sequence: TGTGCCAGCAGCTTAAGTGGGAGCGGTCCAGATACGCAGTATTTT. Amino acid sequence: CASSLSGSGPDTQYF.